This T cell receptor (beta chain) derives from a study of radiation and T cells in renal cell carcinoma. Findings of the study overall: Pretreatment tumor biopsies were lacking, so baseline clonotypes are unknown.

Time point meaning: blood 4 weeks post-SBRT, at nephrectomy. Treatment given: 15 Gy SBRT to primary tumor, nephrectomy 4 weeks later. Nephrectomy followed 15 Gy stereotactic body radiation by 4 weeks. The tumor was a clear cell renal cell carcinoma. The method was immunoSEQ multiplex PCR; TCRdb's version includes in-frame clones alone and lacks a portion of them. Found here are around 170,000 clones, about nine tenths of them singletons; the top ten hold approximately 10%. This clone has just one count. Its antigen is undetermined. The CDR3 totals 15 residues. Trimming at V came to 7 bases and at J to 5 bases, leaving 11 bases not matched to a gene. Germline CDR1 is SGHVS and CDR2 is FQNEAQ.

This receptor was taken from a woman in her forties or fifties with renal cell carcinoma. The sample here was blood, taken from a patient whose treatment included radiotherapy and nephrectomy. The chain is built from TRBV7-8 and TRBJ2-5; 9 nucleotides align to TRBD2. In DNA, the CDR3 is TGTGCCAGCAATATACAGCGGGGGGCTCTGGAGACCCAGTACTTC. Amino acids: CASNIQRGALETQYF.